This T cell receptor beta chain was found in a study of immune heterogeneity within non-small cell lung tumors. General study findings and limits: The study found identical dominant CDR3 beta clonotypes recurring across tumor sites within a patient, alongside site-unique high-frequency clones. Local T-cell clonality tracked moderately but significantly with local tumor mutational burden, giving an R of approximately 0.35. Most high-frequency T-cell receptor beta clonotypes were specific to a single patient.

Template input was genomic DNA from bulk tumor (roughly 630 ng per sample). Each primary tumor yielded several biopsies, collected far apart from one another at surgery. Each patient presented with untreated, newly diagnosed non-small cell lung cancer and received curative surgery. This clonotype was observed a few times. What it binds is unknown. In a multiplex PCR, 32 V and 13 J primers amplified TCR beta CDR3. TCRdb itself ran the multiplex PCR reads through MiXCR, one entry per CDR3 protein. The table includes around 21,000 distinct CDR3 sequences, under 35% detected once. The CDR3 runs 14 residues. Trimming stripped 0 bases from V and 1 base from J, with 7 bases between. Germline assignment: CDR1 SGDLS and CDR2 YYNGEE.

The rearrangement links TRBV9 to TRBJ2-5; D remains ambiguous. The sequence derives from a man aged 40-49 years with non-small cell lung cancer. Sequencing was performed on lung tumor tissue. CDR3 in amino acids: CASSVGVPQETQYF. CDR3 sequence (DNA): TGTGCCAGCAGCGTAGGGGTCCCCCAAGAGACCCAGTACTTC.